This is a list of T cell receptor beta chains from one sample in a study of T cells after yellow fever vaccination. MiXCR was run by TCRdb on the 5' RACE reads, yielding one entry per CDR3 protein. The sample shows fewer than 350,000 distinct CDR3 sequences, 3.5% to 4.5% of them seen only once. The specimen was PBMCs, collected 15 days after the yellow fever booster vaccination. These receptors all stem from a man younger than 30 who received the YFV17D yellow fever vaccine. Both conserved end residues are part of each CDR3. D genes are given only for firm matches. Expanded clones are given a class, and other clones once, few, many or no size at all.

size,V,J,D,DNA,CDR3
few,TRBV19,TRBJ1-1,-,TGTGCCGGGAAGCCAGCTTTCTTT,CAGKPAFF
-,TRBV20-1,TRBJ2-7,TRBD2,TGCAGTGCTAAGACTAGCGGGGGGCTTTGCGAGCAGTACTTC,CSAKTSGGLCEQYF
many,TRBV29-1,TRBJ1-1,-,TGCAGCGTCCGTGGGGATTCCATTATGAACACTGAAGCTTTCTTT,CSVRGDSIMNTEAFF
few,TRBV25-1,TRBJ2-5,-,TGTGCCAGCAGTGAATCGGGAGCGACCAGCCAAGAGACCCAGTACTTC,CASSESGATSQETQYF
-,TRBV7-2,TRBJ2-3,-,TGTGCCAGCAGCTTAGGTTTACGGCGGCCACTATATTCAGATACGCAGTATTTT,CASSLGLRRPLYSDTQYF
many,TRBV12-3/TRBV12-4,TRBJ2-3,-,TGTGCCAGCAGTTTCAGGCTGGGTACGCAGTATTTT,CASSFRLGTQYF
few,TRBV7-9,TRBJ1-3,-,TGTGCCAGCAGCGCCCGTACAAGAAACACCATATATTTT,CASSARTRNTIYF
many,TRBV28,TRBJ2-1,-,TGTGCCAGCAGTTTAACAGCTCCTTATGGACGTAATAATGAGCAGTTCTTC,CASSLTAPYGRNNEQFF
-,TRBV4-2,TRBJ2-5,TRBD2,TGTGCCAGCAGCCAGGACAGGCTGACGGGACTAGCGGGGGGGACTGGAGAGACCCAGTACTTC,CASSQDRLTGLAGGTGETQYF
-,TRBV5-6,TRBJ2-3,-,TGTGCCAGCAGCTTGGGGGTTGTAGCGGTCACAGATACGCAGTATTTT,CASSLGVVAVTDTQYF
-,TRBV9,TRBJ2-2,TRBD2,TGTGCCAGTATGGCGGGGGGCCCCACCGGGGAGCTGTTTTTT,CASMAGGPTGELFF
many,TRBV4-1,TRBJ2-3,-,TGCGCCAGCAGCCGTAGGGCTAGTCTCACAGATACGCAGTATTTT,CASSRRASLTDTQYF
many,TRBV29-1,TRBJ1-5,-,TGCAGCGTTGCGGAGGGAGGAGGCAATCAGCCCCAGCATTTT,CSVAEGGGNQPQHF
many,TRBV4-2,TRBJ2-7,TRBD1,TGTGCCAGCAGCCAGGGGACAGGGGGCATGGAGTTC,CASSQGTGGMEF
-,TRBV18,TRBJ1-1,-,TGTGCCAGCTCACGCTTAATGAACACTGAAGCTTTCTTT,CASSRLMNTEAFF
few,TRBV5-1,TRBJ2-1,-,TGCGCCAGCAGCTTGGATTTACAGGCATCATACAATGAGCAGTTCTTC,CASSLDLQASYNEQFF
-,TRBV4-2,TRBJ2-1,-,TGTGCCAGCAGCCAAGTCTTCTCCTACAATGAGCAGTTCTTC,CASSQVFSYNEQFF
many,TRBV9,TRBJ2-2,-,TGTGCCAGCAGGTTAGGGCCCTCGGGCGGGGAGCTGTTTTTT,CASRLGPSGGELFF
many,TRBV15,TRBJ2-5,-,TGTGCCACCAGCGAAGGGGGGCGCGGGATTACTGACCAGTACTTC,CATSEGGRGITDQYF
few,TRBV12-3/TRBV12-4,TRBJ1-2,-,TGTGCCAGCAGTTTCAGGACAGACGAGAGATATGGCTACACCTTC,CASSFRTDERYGYTF
many,TRBV6-4,TRBJ2-3,TRBD2,TGTGCCAGCAGTGATAAGACTAGCGGTACGCAGTATTTT,CASSDKTSGTQYF
many,TRBV7-8,TRBJ2-3,-,TGTGCCAGCAGCTCGAGCGTGGGGGGTAGCACAGATACGCAGTATTTT,CASSSSVGGSTDTQYF
-,TRBV5-6,TRBJ1-5,-,TGTGCCAGCAGCTCAGGGCCCGGGGGCCCATATGGTAGCAATCAGCCCCAGCATTTT,CASSSGPGGPYGSNQPQHF
-,TRBV15,TRBJ1-2,-,TGTGCCACCAGCAGAGAACAGCCAAACTATGGCTACACCTTC,CATSREQPNYGYTF
few,TRBV20-1,TRBJ1-4,-,TGCAGTGTGAGGGCGGGCAGGGAAAGAACTAATGAAAAACTGTTTTTT,CSVRAGRERTNEKLFF
many,TRBV10-3,TRBJ2-7,-,TGTGCCATCAGTGAGTTTAAAGACGGGGTCTACGAGCAGTACTTC,CAISEFKDGVYEQYF
many,TRBV7-2,TRBJ2-2,-,TGTGCCAGCAGTATGGGCCTACAGACCGGGGAGCTGTTTTTT,CASSMGLQTGELFF
many,TRBV6-5,TRBJ2-3,-,TGTGCCAGCAGTTACTCCGGACCGAGTACAGATACGCAGTATTTT,CASSYSGPSTDTQYF
many,TRBV7-2,TRBJ2-3,-,TGTGCCAGCAGCCAGAAAATCGCGAGTCTCCAAGATACGCAGTATTTT,CASSQKIASLQDTQYF
-,TRBV7-9,TRBJ2-2,TRBD1,TGTGCCAGCAGCCAGGACAGGACCGGGGAGCTGTTTTTT,CASSQDRTGELFF
many,TRBV4-3,TRBJ1-1,-,TGCGCCAGCAGCCAAGATGTTACGGTGGGGGACACTGAAGCTTTCTTT,CASSQDVTVGDTEAFF
few,TRBV29-1,TRBJ2-5,-,TGCAGCGTTGAAGCGTCCAGGGAGCGGCGAGAGACCCAGTACTTC,CSVEASRERRETQYF